The sequence of this TCR beta chain was determined in a study of metastatic and nonmetastatic thyroid tumors. This clone appeared a few times. The entire patient cohort was treatment-naive prior to thyroid surgery. TCRdb re-clonotyped the PCR reads through MiXCR. The table shows about 15,000 clones, with roughly a fifth occurring only once. With 6 bases removed from V and 6 bases from J, the gap between germline ends came to 18 bases. Germline lookup yields CDR1 MDHEN and CDR2 SYDVKM. CDR3 length: 14 residues. The material sequenced was blood. The V call is TRBV28, the J call TRBJ2-7; tentatively, D is TRBD1 (6 bases). This clonotype was obtained from a female donor with papillary thyroid cancer or a benign thyroid nodule (not recorded which). Some clones in this sample may be carry-over from other donors' samples. CDR3 in DNA: TGTGCCAGCAGCTCATCTCCGCAGGGGAGCGAGCAGTACTTC. Its translation is CASSSSPQGSEQYF.